A selection of T cell receptor beta chains follows, all from one sample in a study of CD8+CD57+ T cells in acquired aplastic anemia. TCRdb reprocessed the reads via MiXCR and lists one record per CDR3 protein. Among 150,000 to 200,000 distinct CDR3 sequences, about 64% were seen once, and the ten largest hold around 45%. The sample comprised sorted CD4+, CD8+, or CD8+CD57+ T cells (not recorded which) from PBMCs. The receptors were sampled from a human donor with aplastic anemia. Both conserved end residues are part of each CDR3. Fields, in order: CDR3 length, V gene, J gene, CDR3 protein.

CDR3 length: 14; V gene: TRBV6-1; J gene: TRBJ1-5; CDR3 protein: CASSSSSENQPQHF
CDR3 length: 15; V gene: TRBV9; J gene: TRBJ2-7; CDR3 protein: CASSFPGQGFSEQYF
CDR3 length: 16; V gene: TRBV6-6; J gene: TRBJ2-5; CDR3 protein: CASSSSSGLVQETQYF
CDR3 length: 15; V gene: TRBV25-1; J gene: TRBJ2-7; CDR3 protein: CASSATGREAYEQYF
CDR3 length: 13; V gene: TRBV24-1; J gene: TRBJ2-3; CDR3 protein: CATSDFAPDTQYF
CDR3 length: 14; V gene: TRBV15; J gene: NA; CDR3 protein: CATSRVRGGSEQYF
CDR3 length: 14; V gene: TRBV20-1; J gene: TRBJ1-2; CDR3 protein: CSASDRVDFGGYTF
CDR3 length: 15; V gene: TRBV9; J gene: TRBJ2-3; CDR3 protein: CASSVTTSSTDTQYF
CDR3 length: 13; V gene: TRBV2; J gene: TRBJ2-5; CDR3 protein: CASAGGLQETQYF
CDR3 length: 13; V gene: TRBV14; J gene: TRBJ1-2; CDR3 protein: CASSSGAIYGYTF
CDR3 length: 14; V gene: TRBV9; J gene: TRBJ1-2; CDR3 protein: CASSEGTGGLGYTF
CDR3 length: 15; V gene: TRBV12-3/TRBV12-4; J gene: TRBJ2-3; CDR3 protein: CASSLASGKTDTQYF
CDR3 length: 16; V gene: TRBV9; J gene: TRBJ2-2; CDR3 protein: CASSVGQGSNTGELFF
CDR3 length: 14; V gene: TRBV29-1; J gene: TRBJ2-2; CDR3 protein: CSALGEGRTGELFF
CDR3 length: 14; V gene: TRBV15; J gene: TRBJ2-2; CDR3 protein: CATRGRLATGELFF
CDR3 length: 14; V gene: TRBV20-1; J gene: TRBJ2-1; CDR3 protein: CSARGTGDRNEQFF
CDR3 length: 11; V gene: TRBV20-1; J gene: TRBJ1-2; CDR3 protein: CSAYEGIGYTF